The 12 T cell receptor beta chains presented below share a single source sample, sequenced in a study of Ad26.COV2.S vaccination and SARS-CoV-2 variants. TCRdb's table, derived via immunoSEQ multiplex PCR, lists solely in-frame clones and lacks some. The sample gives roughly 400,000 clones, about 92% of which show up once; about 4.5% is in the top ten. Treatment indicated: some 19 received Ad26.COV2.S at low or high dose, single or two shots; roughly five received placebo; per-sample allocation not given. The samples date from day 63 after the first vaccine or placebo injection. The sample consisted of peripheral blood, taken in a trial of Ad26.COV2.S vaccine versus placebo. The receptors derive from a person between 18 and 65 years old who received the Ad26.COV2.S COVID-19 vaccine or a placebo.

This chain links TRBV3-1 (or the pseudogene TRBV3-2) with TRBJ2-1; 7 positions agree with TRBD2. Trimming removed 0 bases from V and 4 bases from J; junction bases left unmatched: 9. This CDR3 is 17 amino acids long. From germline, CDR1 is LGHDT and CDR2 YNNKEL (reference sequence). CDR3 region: CASSQDPREAPYNEQFF. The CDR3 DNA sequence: TGTGCCAGCAGCCAAGATCCCCGGGAGGCCCCGTACAATGAGCAGTTCTTC.

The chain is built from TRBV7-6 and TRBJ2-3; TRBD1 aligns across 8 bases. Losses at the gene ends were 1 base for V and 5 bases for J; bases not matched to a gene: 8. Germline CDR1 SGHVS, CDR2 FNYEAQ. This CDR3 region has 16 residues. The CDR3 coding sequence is TGTGCCAGCAGCTTAGGATCAGGGGGCGGTGAAGATACGCAGTATTTT. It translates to CASSLGSGGGEDTQYF.

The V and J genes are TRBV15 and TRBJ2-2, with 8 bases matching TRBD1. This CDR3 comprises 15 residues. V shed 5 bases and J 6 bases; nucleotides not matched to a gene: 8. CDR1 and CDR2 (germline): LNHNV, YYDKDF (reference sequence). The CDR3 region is CATSRDRYLPGELFF. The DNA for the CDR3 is TGTGCCACCAGCCGGGACAGGTACCTCCCCGGGGAGCTGTTTTTT.

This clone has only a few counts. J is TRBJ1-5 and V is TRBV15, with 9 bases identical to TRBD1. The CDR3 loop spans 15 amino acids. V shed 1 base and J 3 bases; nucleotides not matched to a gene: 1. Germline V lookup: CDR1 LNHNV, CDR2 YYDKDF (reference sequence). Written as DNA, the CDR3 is TGTGCCACCAGCAGAGGACAGGGGGACAATCAGCCCCAGCATTTT. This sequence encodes CATSRGQGDNQPQHF. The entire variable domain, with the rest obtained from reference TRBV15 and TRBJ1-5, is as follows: DAMVIQNPRYQVTQFGKPVTLSCSQTLNHNVMYWYQQKSSQAPKLLFHYYDKDFNNEADTPDNFQSRRPNTSFCFLDIRSPGLGDTAMYLCATSRGQGDNQPQHFGDGTRLSIL.

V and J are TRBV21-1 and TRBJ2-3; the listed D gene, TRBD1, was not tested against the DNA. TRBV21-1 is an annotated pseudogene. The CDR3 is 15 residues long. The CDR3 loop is CASSKIGDRPDTQYF. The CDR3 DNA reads TGTGCCAGCAGCAAAATAGGAGACAGACCAGATACGCAGTATTTT.

The CDR3 coding sequence is TGCGCCAGCAGCCGCCTAGCATCCTACAATGAGCAGTTCTTC. Protein product: CASSRLASYNEQFF. The chain recombines TRBV4-1 with TRBJ2-1; possible D gene TRBD2, 5 bases. The V end lost 4 bases, the J end lost 1 base, and 8 bases lay between the germline ends. Germline V gene sequence: CDR1 MGHRA, CDR2 YSYEKL. The CDR3 length is 14 residues.

The CDR3 nucleotides read TGCGCCAGCAGCCAAGATTTGGCTAGCGGGAGTACCACAGATACGCAGTATTTT. As protein: CASSQDLASGSTTDTQYF. The chain employs TRBV4-3 and TRBJ2-3, with 10 nucleotides matching TRBD2. Trimming took 0 bases from V and 2 from J; bases not matched to a gene: 8. The CDR3 runs to 18 residues. Germline-derived CDR1 and CDR2 are LGHNA and YSLEER.

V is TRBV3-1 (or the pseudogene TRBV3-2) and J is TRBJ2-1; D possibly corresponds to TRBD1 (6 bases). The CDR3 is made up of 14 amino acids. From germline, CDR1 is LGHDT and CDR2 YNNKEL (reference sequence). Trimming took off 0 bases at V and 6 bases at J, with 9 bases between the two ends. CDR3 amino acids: CASSQEGTINEQFF. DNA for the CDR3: TGTGCCAGCAGCCAAGAGGGGACAATCAATGAGCAGTTCTTC.

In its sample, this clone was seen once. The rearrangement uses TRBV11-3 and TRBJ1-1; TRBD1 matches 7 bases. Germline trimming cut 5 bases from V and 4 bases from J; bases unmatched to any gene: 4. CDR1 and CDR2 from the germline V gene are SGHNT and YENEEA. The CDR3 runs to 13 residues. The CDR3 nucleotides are TGTGCCAGCAGCAGGGGGCCTAGCACTGAAGCTTTCTTT. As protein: CASSRGPSTEAFF.

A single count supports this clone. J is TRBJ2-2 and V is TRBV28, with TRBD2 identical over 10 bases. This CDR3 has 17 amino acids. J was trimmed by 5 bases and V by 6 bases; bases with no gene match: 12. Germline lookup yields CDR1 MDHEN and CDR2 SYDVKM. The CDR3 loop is CASSPSGLAGVTGELFF. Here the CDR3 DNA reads TGTGCCAGCAGCCCCAGTGGGCTAGCGGGAGTTACCGGGGAGCTGTTTTTT.

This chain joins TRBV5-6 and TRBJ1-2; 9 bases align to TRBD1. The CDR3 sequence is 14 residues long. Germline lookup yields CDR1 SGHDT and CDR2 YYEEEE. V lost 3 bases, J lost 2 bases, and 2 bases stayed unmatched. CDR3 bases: TGTGCCAGCAGCTCGGGACAGGGAAACTATGGCTACACCTTC. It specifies CASSSGQGNYGYTF.

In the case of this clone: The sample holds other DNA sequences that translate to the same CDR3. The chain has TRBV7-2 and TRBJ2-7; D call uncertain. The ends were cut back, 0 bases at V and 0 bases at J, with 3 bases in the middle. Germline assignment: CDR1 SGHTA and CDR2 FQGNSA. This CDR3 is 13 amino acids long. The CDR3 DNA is TGTGCCAGCAGCTTAGCGAGCTCCTACGAGCAGTACTTC. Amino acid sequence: CASSLASSYEQYF.